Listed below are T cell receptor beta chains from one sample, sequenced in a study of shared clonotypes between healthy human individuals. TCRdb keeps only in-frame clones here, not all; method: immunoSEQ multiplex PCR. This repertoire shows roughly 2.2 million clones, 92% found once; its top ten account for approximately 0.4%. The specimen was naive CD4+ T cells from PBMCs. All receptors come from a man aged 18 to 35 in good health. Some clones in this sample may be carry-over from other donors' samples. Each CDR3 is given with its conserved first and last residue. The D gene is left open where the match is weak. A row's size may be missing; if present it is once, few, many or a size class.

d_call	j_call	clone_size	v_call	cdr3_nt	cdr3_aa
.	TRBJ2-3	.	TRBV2	TGTGCCAGCAGTGAATCGACGGGACGGCCCACAGATACGCAGTATTTT	CASSESTGRPTDTQYF
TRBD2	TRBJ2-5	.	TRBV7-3	TGTGCCAGCAGCTTAACGACTAGCGGGCTTCAAGAGACCCAGTACTTC	CASSLTTSGLQETQYF
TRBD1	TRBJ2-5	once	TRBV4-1	TGCGCCAGCAGCCACAGGAGGGGGGACAGGGGGCTAGAGACCCAGTACTTC	CASSHRRGDRGLETQYF
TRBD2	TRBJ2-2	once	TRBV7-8	TGTGCCAGCAGCTCGAAAGCGGGAGGGCCGAACACCGGGGAGCTGTTTTTT	CASSSKAGGPNTGELFF
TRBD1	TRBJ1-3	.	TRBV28	TGTGCCAGCAGTTTAAATCCGGGACAGGGGGTTGGGACCATATATTTT	CASSLNPGQGVGTIYF
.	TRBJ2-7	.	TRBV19	TGTGCCAGGGAGAGAGTACGCAACGAGCAGTACTTC	CARERVRNEQYF
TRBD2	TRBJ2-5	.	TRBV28	TGTGCCAGCAGTTTCTCGGGGGAGGGCCTGGAGACCCAGTACTTC	CASSFSGEGLETQYF
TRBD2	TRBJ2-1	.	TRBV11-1	TGTGCCAGCAGCCAGACTAGCGGGGACTACAATGAGCAGTTCTTC	CASSQTSGDYNEQFF
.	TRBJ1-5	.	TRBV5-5	TGTGCCAGCAGCTTGTCCAGCAACATCATACAGCCCCAGCATTTT	CASSLSSNIIQPQHF
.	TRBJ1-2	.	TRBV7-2	TGTGCCAGCAGCTTAGTCGGGTACGGCTACACCTTC	CASSLVGYGYTF
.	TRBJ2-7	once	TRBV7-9	TGTGCCAGCACCCGAATTAGCTCCTACGAGCAGTACTTC	CASTRISSYEQYF
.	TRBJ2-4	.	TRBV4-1	TGCGCCAGCAGCCAAGACCCAAACTTTTCAGGGGACATTCAGTACTTC	CASSQDPNFSGDIQYF
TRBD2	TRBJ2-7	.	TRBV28	TGTGCCAGTACCGGTAGCGGGAGCTCCTACGAGCAGTACTTC	CASTGSGSSYEQYF
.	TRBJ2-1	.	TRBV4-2	TGTGCCAGCAGCCCAACCTTGGCGGCCCAGCGCTCCTACAATGAGCAGTTCTTC	CASSPTLAAQRSYNEQFF
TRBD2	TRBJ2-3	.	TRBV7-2	TGTGCCTCCGGACTAGAGCCCACAGATACGCAGTATTTT	CASGLEPTDTQYF
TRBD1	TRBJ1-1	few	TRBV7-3	TGTGCCAGCAGCCAGGGACAGGGAAACACTGAAGCTTTCTTT	CASSQGQGNTEAFF
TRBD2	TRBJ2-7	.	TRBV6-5	TGTGCCAGCAGCTCGGGACTAGCGAGTAAGCAGTACTTC	CASSSGLASKQYF
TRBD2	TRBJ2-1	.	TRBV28	TGTGCCAGCAGCCTAGCGGGAGGCCCCTACAATGAGCAGTTCTTC	CASSLAGGPYNEQFF
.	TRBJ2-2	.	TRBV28	TGTGCCAGCAGTTTAGGGAGGCGGGTCATGGGGGAGCTGTTTTTT	CASSLGRRVMGELFF
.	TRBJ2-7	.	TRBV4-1	TGCGCCAGCAGCCAAGATCCTTGGGGGACCGTATCCGAGCAGTACTTC	CASSQDPWGTVSEQYF
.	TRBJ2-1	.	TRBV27	TGTGCCAGCAGTCCCGACAGGGGTGGACTAGTTTACAATGAGCAGTTCTTC	CASSPDRGGLVYNEQFF
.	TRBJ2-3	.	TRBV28	TGTGCCAGCAGTGCCACCCGGGCTAGCCGCACTAGCACAGATACGCAGTATTTT	CASSATRASRTSTDTQYF
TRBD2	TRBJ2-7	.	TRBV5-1	TGCGCCAGCAGCTTGGTAGCGGGAGGTTACGAGCAGTACTTC	CASSLVAGGYEQYF
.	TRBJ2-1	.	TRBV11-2	TGTGCCAGCAGCTTACGGGGCTCCTACAATGAGCAGTTCTTC	CASSLRGSYNEQFF
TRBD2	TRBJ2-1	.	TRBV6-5	TGTGCCAGTCGTCCCCGGGGACTAGCGGGATATGAGCAGTTCTTC	CASRPRGLAGYEQFF
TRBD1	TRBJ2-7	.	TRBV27	TGTGCCAGCAGTCTAATTGTGGGACAGGGCTTCTACGAGCAGTACTTC	CASSLIVGQGFYEQYF
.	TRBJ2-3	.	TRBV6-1	TGTGCCAGCAGTGAAAGGGGGAGGCGGCAGTTGGCGTATTTT	CASSERGRRQLAYF
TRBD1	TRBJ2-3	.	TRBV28	TGTGCCAGCAGTTTCTACAGGGGGCAGACAGATACGCAGTATTTT	CASSFYRGQTDTQYF
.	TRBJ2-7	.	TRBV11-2	TGTGCCAGCAGCTCTAGCGTACGGACGGGCGAGCAGTACTTC	CASSSSVRTGEQYF
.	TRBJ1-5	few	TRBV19	TGTGCCAGTAGACGACAGAGCAATCAGCCCCAGCATTTT	CASRRQSNQPQHF
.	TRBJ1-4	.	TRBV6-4	TGTGCCAGCAAGACCGGGACACCATTTTCAACTAATGAAAAACTGTTTTTT	CASKTGTPFSTNEKLFF
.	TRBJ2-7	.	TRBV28	TGTGCCAGCAGTGACGTTTTGGGCAGAGGGAACCAATACGAGCAGTACTTC	CASSDVLGRGNQYEQYF
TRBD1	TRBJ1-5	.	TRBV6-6	TGTGCCAGCCGGAAAGACGGGACAGAAAATCAGCCCCAGCATTTT	CASRKDGTENQPQHF
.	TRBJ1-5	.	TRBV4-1	TGCGCCAGCAGCCAAGTGGGGCCAGACCTTTATAGCAATCAGCCCCAGCATTTT	CASSQVGPDLYSNQPQHF
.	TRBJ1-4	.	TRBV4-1	TGCGCCAGCAGCCAGCCGGGACGGAAGAATGAAAAACTGTTTTTT	CASSQPGRKNEKLFF
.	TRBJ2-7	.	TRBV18	TGTGCCAGCTCACCAGATCTAGCGTACGTCTCCTACGAGCAGTACTTC	CASSPDLAYVSYEQYF
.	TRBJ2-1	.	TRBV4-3	TGCGCCAGCAGCCAAGAGTCGACTCCACCCTACAATGAGCAGTTCTTC	CASSQESTPPYNEQFF
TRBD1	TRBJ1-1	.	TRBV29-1	TGCAGCGTTCGAGGGGGAGGGGGCCCCACTGAAGCTTTCTTT	CSVRGGGGPTEAFF
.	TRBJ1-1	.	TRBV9	TGTGCCAGCAGCGTGGGGTGGGGCACTGAAGCTTTCTTT	CASSVGWGTEAFF
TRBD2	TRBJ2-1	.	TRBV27	TGTGCCAGCAGTACCCGAGCGACTAGCGGGCGGCCCAATGAGCAGTTCTTC	CASSTRATSGRPNEQFF
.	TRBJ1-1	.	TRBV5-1	TGCGCCAGCAACTACAGGGAGAACACTGAAGCTTTCTTT	CASNYRENTEAFF
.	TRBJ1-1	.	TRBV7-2	TGTGCCAGCAGCACCCTCAGGGGAGGATACACTGAAGCTTTCTTT	CASSTLRGGYTEAFF
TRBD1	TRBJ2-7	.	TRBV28	TGTGCCAGCAGTCCTCGGACAGGATCCATGGAGCAGTACTTC	CASSPRTGSMEQYF
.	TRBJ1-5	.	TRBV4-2	TGTGCCAGCAGCCAGGGGTATGGGCAGCCCCAGCATTTT	CASSQGYGQPQHF
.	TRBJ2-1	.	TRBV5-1	TGCGCCAGCAGCTGGGGGATAGCCGACTACAATGAGCAGTTCTTC	CASSWGIADYNEQFF
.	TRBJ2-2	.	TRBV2	TGTGCCAGCAGTGAGACCCGGCGGAACACCGGGGAGCTGTTTTTT	CASSETRRNTGELFF
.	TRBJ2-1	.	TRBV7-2	TGTGCCAGCAGCTTAGTGGGACTCCAACGCAATGAGCAGTTCTTC	CASSLVGLQRNEQFF